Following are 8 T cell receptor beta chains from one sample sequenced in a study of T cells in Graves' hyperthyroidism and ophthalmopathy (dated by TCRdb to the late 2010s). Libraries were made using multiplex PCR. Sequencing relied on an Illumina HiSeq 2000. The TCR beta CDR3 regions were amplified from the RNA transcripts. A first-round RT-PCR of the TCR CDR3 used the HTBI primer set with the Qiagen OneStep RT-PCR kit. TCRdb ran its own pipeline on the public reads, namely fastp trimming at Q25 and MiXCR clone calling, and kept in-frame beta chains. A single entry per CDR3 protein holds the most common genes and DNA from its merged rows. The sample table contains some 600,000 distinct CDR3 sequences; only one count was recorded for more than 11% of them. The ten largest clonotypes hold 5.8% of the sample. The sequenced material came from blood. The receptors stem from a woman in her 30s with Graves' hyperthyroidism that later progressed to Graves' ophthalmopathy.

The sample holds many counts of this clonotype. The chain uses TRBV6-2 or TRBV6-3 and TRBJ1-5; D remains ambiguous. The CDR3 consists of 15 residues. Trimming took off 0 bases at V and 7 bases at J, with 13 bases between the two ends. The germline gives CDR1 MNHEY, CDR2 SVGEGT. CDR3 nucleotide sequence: TGTGCCAGCAGTTACTCTGGCGGAGCCGGGCAGCCCCAGCATTTT. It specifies CASSYSGGAGQPQHF.

The CDR3 DNA sequence: TGCAGCATTCCGACCGCCGGGGCCAACGTCCTGACTTTC. It codes for CSIPTAGANVLTF. The V gene is TRBV20-1, the J gene TRBJ2-6; unclear D gene. CDR3 size: 13 residues. Germline V gene data show CDR1 as DFQATT and CDR2 as SNEGSKA (reference sequence).

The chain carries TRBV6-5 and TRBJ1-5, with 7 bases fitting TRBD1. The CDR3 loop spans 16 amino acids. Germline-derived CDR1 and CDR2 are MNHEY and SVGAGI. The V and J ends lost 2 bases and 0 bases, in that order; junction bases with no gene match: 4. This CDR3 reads CASSYRTGDSNQPQHF. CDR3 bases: TGTGCCAGCAGTTACCGAACAGGGGATAGCAATCAGCCCCAGCATTTT.

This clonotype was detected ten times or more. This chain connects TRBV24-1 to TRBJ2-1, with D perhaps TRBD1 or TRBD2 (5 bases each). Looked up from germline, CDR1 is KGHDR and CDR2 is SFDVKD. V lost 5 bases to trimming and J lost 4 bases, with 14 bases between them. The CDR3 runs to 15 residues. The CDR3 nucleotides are TGTGCCACCAGTGTCCCATCCGGGGCATACAATGAGCAGTTCTTC. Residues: CATSVPSGAYNEQFF.

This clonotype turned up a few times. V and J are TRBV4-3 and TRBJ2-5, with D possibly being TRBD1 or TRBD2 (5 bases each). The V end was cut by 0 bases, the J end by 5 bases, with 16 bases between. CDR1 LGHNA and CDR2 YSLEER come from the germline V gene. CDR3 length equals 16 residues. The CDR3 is CASSQEVVSWGETQYF. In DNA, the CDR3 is TGCGCCAGCAGCCAAGAGGTCGTTAGCTGGGGGGAGACCCAGTACTTC.

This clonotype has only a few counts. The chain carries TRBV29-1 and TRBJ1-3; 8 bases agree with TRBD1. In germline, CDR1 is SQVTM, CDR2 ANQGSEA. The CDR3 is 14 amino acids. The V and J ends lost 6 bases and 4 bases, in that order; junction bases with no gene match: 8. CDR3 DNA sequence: TGCAGCGTGGACCTGGACAGGGCCGGAAACACCATATATTTT. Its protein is CSVDLDRAGNTIYF.

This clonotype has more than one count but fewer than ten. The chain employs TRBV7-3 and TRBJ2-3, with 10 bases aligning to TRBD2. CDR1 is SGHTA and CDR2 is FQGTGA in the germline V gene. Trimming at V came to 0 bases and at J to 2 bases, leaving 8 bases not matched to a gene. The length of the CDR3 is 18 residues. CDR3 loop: CASSLTFSGLAATDTQYF. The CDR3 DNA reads TGTGCCAGCAGCTTAACGTTCTCAGGACTAGCGGCCACAGATACGCAGTATTTT. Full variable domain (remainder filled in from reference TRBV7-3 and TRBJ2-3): GAGVSQTPSNKVTEKGKYVELRCDPISGHTALYWYRQSLGQGPEFLIYFQGTGAADDSGLPNDRFFAVRPEGSVSTLKIQRTERGDSAVYLCASSLTFSGLAATDTQYFGPGTRLTVL.

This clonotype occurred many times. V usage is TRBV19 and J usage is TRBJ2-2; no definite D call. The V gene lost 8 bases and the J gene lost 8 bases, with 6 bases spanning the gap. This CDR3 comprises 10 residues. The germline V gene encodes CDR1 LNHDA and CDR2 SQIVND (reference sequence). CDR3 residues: CASAAGELFF. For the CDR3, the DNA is TGTGCCAGTGCGGCGGGGGAGCTGTTTTTT.